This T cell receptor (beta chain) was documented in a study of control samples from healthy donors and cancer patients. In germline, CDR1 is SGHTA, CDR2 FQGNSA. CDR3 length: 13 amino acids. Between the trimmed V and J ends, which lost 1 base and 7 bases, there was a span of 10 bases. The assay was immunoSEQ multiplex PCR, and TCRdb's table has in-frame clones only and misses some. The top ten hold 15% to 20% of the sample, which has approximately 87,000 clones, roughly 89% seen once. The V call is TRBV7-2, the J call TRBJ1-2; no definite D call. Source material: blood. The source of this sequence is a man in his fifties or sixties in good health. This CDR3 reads CASSLDSIGGYTF. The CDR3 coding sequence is TGTGCCAGCAGCTTAGATTCCATTGGTGGCTACACCTTC.